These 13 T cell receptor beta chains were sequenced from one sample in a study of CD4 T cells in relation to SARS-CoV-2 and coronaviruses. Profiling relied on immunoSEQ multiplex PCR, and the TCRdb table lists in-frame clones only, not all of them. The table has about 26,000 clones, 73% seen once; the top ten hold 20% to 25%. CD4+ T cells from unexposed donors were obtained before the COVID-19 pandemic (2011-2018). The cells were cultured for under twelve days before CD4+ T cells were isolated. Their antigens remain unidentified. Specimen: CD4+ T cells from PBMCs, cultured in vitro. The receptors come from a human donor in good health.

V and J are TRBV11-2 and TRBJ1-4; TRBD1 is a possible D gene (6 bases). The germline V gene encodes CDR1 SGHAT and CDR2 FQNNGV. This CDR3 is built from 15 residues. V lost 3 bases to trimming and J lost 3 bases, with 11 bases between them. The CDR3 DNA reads TGTGCCAGCAGCTTTCTCACAGGGCCTAATGAAAAACTGTTTTTT. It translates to CASSFLTGPNEKLFF.

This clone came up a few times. The CDR3 protein is CASSSSQGSGNTIYF. CDR3 DNA sequence: TGTGCCAGCAGCTCCTCGCAGGGCTCTGGAAACACCATATATTTT. V usage is TRBV7-6 and J usage is TRBJ1-3; TRBD1 is a possible D gene (5 bases). This CDR3 region has 15 residues. The germline V gene encodes CDR1 SGHVS and CDR2 FNYEAQ. V lost 4 bases and J lost 0, with 10 bases in between. Full variable domain (remainder filled in from reference TRBV7-6 and TRBJ1-3): GAGVSQSPRYKVTKRGQDVALRCDPISGHVSLYWYRQALGQGPEFLTYFNYEAQQDKSGLPNDRFSAERPEGSISTLTIQRTEQRDSAMYRCASSSSQGSGNTIYFGEGSWLTVV.

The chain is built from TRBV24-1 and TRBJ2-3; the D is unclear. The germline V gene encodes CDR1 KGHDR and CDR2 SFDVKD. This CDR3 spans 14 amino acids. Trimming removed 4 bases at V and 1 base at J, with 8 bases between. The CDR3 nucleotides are TGTGCCACCAGTGACCCCCGCCGCACAGATACGCAGTATTTT. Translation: CATSDPRRTDTQYF.

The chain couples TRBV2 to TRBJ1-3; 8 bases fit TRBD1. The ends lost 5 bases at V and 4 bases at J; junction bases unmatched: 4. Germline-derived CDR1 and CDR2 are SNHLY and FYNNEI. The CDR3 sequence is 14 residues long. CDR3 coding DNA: TGTGCCAGCAGTCGAGGACAGGGAGGAAACACCATATATTTT. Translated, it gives CASSRGQGGNTIYF.

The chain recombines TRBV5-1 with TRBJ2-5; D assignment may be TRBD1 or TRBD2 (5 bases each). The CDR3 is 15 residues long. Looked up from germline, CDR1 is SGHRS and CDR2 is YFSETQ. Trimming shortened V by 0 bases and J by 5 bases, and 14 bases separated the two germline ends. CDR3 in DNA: TGCGCCAGCAGCTTGGATCCAGGGCGCGGGGAGACCCAGTACTTC. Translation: CASSLDPGRGETQYF.

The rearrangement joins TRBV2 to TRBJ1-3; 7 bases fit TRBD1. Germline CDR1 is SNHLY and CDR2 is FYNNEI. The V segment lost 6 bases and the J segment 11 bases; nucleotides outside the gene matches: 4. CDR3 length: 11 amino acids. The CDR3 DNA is TGTGCCAGCAGCACGGGACAGCCCATATATTTT. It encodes CASSTGQPIYF.

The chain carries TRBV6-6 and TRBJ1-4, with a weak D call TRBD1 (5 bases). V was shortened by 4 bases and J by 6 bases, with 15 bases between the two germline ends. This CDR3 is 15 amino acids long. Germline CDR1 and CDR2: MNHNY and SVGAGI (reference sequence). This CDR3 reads CASSSSGPSDEKLFF. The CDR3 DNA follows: TGTGCCAGCAGTTCCTCGGGACCTAGCGATGAAAAACTGTTTTTT.

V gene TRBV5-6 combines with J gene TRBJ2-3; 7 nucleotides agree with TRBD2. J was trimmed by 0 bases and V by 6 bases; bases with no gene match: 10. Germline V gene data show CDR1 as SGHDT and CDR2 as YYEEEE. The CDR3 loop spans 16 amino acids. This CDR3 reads CASTIGRDRSTDTQYF. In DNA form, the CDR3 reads TGTGCCAGCACCATAGGGAGGGACCGTAGCACAGATACGCAGTATTTT. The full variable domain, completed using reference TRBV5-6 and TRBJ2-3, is DAGVTQSPTHLIKTRGQQVTLRCSPKSGHDTVSWYQQALGQGPQFIFQYYEEEERQRGNFPDRFSGHQFPNYSSELNVNALLLGDSALYLCASTIGRDRSTDTQYFGPGTRLTVL.

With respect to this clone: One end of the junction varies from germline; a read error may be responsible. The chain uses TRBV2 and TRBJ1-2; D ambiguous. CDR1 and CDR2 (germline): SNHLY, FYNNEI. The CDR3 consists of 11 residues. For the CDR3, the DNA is TGTGCCAGCGGACGAAGCCTAACAATTTACTTC. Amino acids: CASGRSLTIYF.

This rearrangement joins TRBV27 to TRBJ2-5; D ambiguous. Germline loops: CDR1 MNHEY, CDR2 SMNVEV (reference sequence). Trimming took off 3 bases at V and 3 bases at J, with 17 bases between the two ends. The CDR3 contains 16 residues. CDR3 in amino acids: CASSFSSWRQKETQYF. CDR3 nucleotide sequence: TGTGCCAGCAGTTTTAGTTCGTGGCGGCAAAAAGAGACCCAGTACTTC.

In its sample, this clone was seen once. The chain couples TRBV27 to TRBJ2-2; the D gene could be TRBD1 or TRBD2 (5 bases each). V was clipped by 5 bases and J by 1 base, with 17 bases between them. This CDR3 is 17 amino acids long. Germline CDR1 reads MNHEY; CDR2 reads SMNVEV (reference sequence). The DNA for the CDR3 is TGTGCCAGCAGTACCGCCGGGACCGCCTGGAACACCGGGGAGCTGTTTTTT. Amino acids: CASSTAGTAWNTGELFF.

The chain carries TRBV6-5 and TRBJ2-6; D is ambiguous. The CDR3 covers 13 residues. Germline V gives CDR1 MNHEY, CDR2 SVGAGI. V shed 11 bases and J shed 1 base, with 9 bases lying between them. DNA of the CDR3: TGTGCCGCGGCAGCATCTGGGGCCAACGTCCTGACTTTC. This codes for CAAAASGANVLTF.

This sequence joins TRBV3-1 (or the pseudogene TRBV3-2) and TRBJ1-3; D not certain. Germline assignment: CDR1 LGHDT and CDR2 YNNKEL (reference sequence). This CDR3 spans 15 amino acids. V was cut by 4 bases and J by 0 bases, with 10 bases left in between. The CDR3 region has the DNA TGTGCCAGCAGCCCCGTCCACGGCTCTGGAAACACCATATATTTT. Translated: CASSPVHGSGNTIYF.